These 7 T cell receptor beta chains came from one sample sequenced in a study of cytomegalovirus exposure and HLA in healthy donors. Researchers ran the PCR with 60 Vbeta and 13 Jbeta primers. The protocol was immunoSEQ multiplex PCR, while the TCRdb copy is restricted to in-frame clones and leaves out a portion. The sample contains about 160,000 clones, almost 80% of which appear only once. The sequenced sample was PBMCs. The receptor set was obtained from a woman aged 45-59 years in good health and CMV-seronegative.

This chain joins TRBV7-9 and TRBJ2-7; D gene unclear. The CDR3 contains 11 residues. V shed 6 bases and J shed 5 bases, with 8 bases lying between them. Looked up from germline, CDR1 is SEHNR and CDR2 is FQNEAQ (reference sequence). CDR3: CASRQLNEQYF. CDR3 sequence (DNA): TGTGCCAGCAGGCAACTAAACGAGCAGTACTTC.

The rearrangement links TRBV11-2 to TRBJ2-3, with 8 positions matching TRBD1. V was pared by 6 bases and J by 2 bases, with 1 base of the junction left unmatched. CDR1 SGHAT and CDR2 FQNNGV come from the germline V gene. CDR3 length equals 13 residues. The CDR3 sequence: CASRGQVTDTQYF. The CDR3 DNA follows: TGTGCCAGCAGGGGACAGGTCACAGATACGCAGTATTTT.

This rearrangement joins TRBV7-2 to TRBJ2-3; D remains ambiguous. CDR1 is SGHTA, CDR2 FQGNSA, per germline. CDR3 size: 15 residues. With 5 bases removed from V and 0 bases from J, the gap between germline ends came to 12 bases. CDR3 nucleotides: TGTGCCAGCAGCCGAGACATCTTTAGCACAGATACGCAGTATTTT. Protein product: CASSRDIFSTDTQYF.

The table lists this clone with a count of one. The rearrangement joins TRBV2 to TRBJ2-3; D uncertain. The CDR3 extends over 14 amino acids. With 6 bases removed from V and 6 bases from J, the gap between germline ends came to 16 bases. The germline CDR1 and CDR2 sequences are SNHLY and FYNNEI. CDR3 DNA: TGTGCCAGCAGCCTAGATACAAGGTTGGATACGCAGTATTTT. It yields the protein CASSLDTRLDTQYF.

CDR3 DNA sequence: TGTGCCAGCAGCTTCCGGGACAGGGGGCGAGGCACTGAAGCTTTCTTT. Translated, it gives CASSFRDRGRGTEAFF. The chain uses TRBV5-6 and TRBJ1-1; 12 bases fit TRBD1. Per germline, CDR1 SGHDT and CDR2 YYEEEE. With V trimmed by 2 bases and J by 4 bases, 6 bases remained unmatched. This CDR3 comprises 16 residues.

This clone was recorded only once. The chain couples TRBV18 to TRBJ1-2; D call uncertain. V was shortened by 0 bases and J by 4 bases, with 9 bases between the two germline ends. CDR1 is KGHSH and CDR2 is LQKENI in the germline V gene. The CDR3 contains 14 residues. DNA for the CDR3: TGTGCCAGCTCACCACCCGGAGACGGCTATGGCTACACCTTC. Protein product: CASSPPGDGYGYTF. Filled out from reference TRBV18 and TRBJ1-2, the complete variable domain reads NAGVMQNPRHLVRRRGQEARLRCSPMKGHSHVYWYRQLPEEGLKFMVYLQKENIIDESGMPKERFSAEFPKEGPSILRIQQVVRGDSAAYFCASSPPGDGYGYTFGSGTRLTVV.

This clone was seen a few times. The chain is built from TRBV9 and TRBJ2-1, with 11 nucleotides matching TRBD1. J was trimmed by 8 bases and V by 4 bases; bases with no gene match: 11. CDR1 and CDR2 (germline): SGDLS, YYNGEE. The CDR3 is 16 residues long. CDR3 loop: CASSTGGGQGVYEQFF. The CDR3 DNA reads as TGTGCCAGCAGCACCGGGGGGGGACAGGGGGTCTATGAGCAGTTCTTC. Variable domain in full (rest from reference TRBV9 and TRBJ2-1): DSGVTQTPKHLITATGQRVTLRCSPRSGDLSVYWYQQSLDQGLQFLIQYYNGEERAKGNILERFSAQQFPDLHSELNLSSLELGDSALYFCASSTGGGQGVYEQFFGPGTRLTVL.